This T cell receptor beta chain was captured by sequencing in a study of Ad26.COV2.S vaccination and SARS-CoV-2 variants. The CDR3 length is 13 residues. Trimming took off 0 bases at V and 5 bases at J, with 7 bases between the two ends. The germline V gene has CDR1 SGHNT and CDR2 YENEEA. The repertoire was sequenced with immunoSEQ multiplex PCR; TCRdb's copy has only in-frame clones and lacks some. The sample yields about 250,000 clones, approximately 89% seen once. The treatment was: around 19 received Ad26.COV2.S at low or high dose, single or two shots; 5 received placebo; per-sample allocation not given. Material that was analyzed had been drawn on day 63 after the first vaccine or placebo injection.

The sample here was peripheral blood, taken in a trial of Ad26.COV2.S vaccine versus placebo. This receptor was obtained from a person between 18 and 59 years old who received the Ad26.COV2.S COVID-19 vaccine or a placebo. The chain links TRBV11-3 to TRBJ1-1; tentatively, D is TRBD1 (6 bases). The CDR3 reads CASSLEGGTEAFF. As DNA, the CDR3 is TGTGCCAGCAGCTTAGAAGGGGGAACTGAAGCTTTCTTT.